This TCR beta chain was captured in a study of T cells in Graves' hyperthyroidism and ophthalmopathy. About the study: At the time of initial diagnosis and before any treatment, peripheral blood was collected. Study findings and constraints: Researchers found most expanded thyroid clonotypes above 0.001 in blood as well.

CDR3 length equals 17 residues. Deletions cut 5 bases from V and 4 bases from J, with 21 bases between. Germline CDR1 SEHNR, CDR2 FQNEAQ (reference sequence). Using about 10 ml of fresh peripheral blood, PBMCs were prepared. This clonotype appeared a single time. What it binds is unknown. The TCR beta CDR3 regions underwent amplification using RNA transcripts as the source. Initially, a first-round RT-PCR of the TCR CDR3 employed the HTBI primer set. TCRdb redid the calling of the multiplex PCR reads with MiXCR, one entry per CDR3 protein. Of a few hundred thousand distinct CDR3 sequences in the sample, roughly 20% were seen once.

This TCR came from a young man with Graves' ophthalmopathy. The chain employs TRBV7-9 and TRBJ2-1; a possible D gene is TRBD1 (5 bases). Sequenced: blood. The chain's CDR3 is CASSPVARVAEYNEQFF. The DNA for the CDR3 is TGTGCCAGCAGCCCAGTCGCCAGGGTGGCAGAATACAATGAGCAGTTCTTC.